Each of the 14 T cell receptor beta chains below was sequenced from the same sample in a study of regulatory T cells in long-lasting Graves disease. Documented time point: newly diagnosed GD, antithyroid drugs for less than 3 months. PBMC RNA served as the TCR library source. Library construction for TCR beta used iRepertoire HTBI primers and Arm-PCR of CDR3 regions. TCRdb itself ran the multiplex PCR reads through MiXCR, one entry per CDR3 protein. The sample records 550,000 to 650,000 distinct CDR3 sequences, 15% to 20% being singletons. These data also featured in a second study, about T cells in Graves' hyperthyroidism and ophthalmopathy.

The sequencing used peripheral blood mononuclear cells (PBMCs), collected at new diagnosis, from a patient treated with antithyroid drugs. These TCRs come from a man aged 18 to 30 with Graves disease.

This clonotype was seen a handful of times. V gene TRBV7-2 combines with J gene TRBJ1-6; D call uncertain. The V end lost 5 bases, the J end lost 9 bases, and 17 bases lay between the germline ends. Germline V gene sequence: CDR1 SGHTA, CDR2 FQGNSA. This CDR3 is 15 amino acids long. CDR3 in DNA: TGTGCCAGCAGCCCTACGGACTTAATAGGTTCACCCCTCCACTTT. Protein sequence: CASSPTDLIGSPLHF.

In this sample, this clonotype turned up many times. V and J are TRBV12-3 or TRBV12-4 and TRBJ2-3; the D is unclear. The CDR3 is 13 amino acids. V lost 9 bases, J lost 10 bases, and 20 bases lay in between. In nucleotides, the CDR3 is TGTGCCAGTTGTCCGGACCCTGCCGGGCCGCAGTATTTT. Amino acids: CASCPDPAGPQYF.

The chain links TRBV4-1 to TRBJ2-7; maybe TRBD1 (6 bases). Germline V gene sequence: CDR1 MGHRA, CDR2 YSYEKL. The V and J ends lost 0 bases and 2 bases respectively, with 11 bases between them. The CDR3 is made up of 15 amino acids. CDR3 protein: CASSQDVRGTYEQYF. CDR3 DNA: TGCGCCAGCAGCCAAGACGTGAGGGGGACCTACGAGCAGTACTTC.

This clonotype has a handful of counts. CDR3 coding DNA: TGTGCCAGCAGTGGATGGCCCGGGACAGGGGGCGTGGAGACCCAGTACTTC. It codes for CASSGWPGTGGVETQYF. V and J are TRBV25-1 and TRBJ2-5, with 12 bases that match TRBD1. CDR3 length equals 17 residues. Germline V lookup: CDR1 MGHDK, CDR2 SYGVNS. V lost 4 bases, J lost 5 bases, and 11 bases stayed unmatched. Combining the CDR3 with reference TRBV25-1 and TRBJ2-5 gives the whole variable domain EADIYQTPRYLVIGTGKKITLECSQTMGHDKMYWYQQDPGMELHLIHYSYGVNSTEKGDLSSESTVSRIRTEHFPLTLESARPSHTSQYLCASSGWPGTGGVETQYFGPGTRLLVL.

This clonotype was seen ten or more times. At one of its ends the junction is not consistent with the germline gene, which may arise from a read error. J is TRBJ2-3 and V is TRBV4-1; possibly TRBD2 for D (6 bases). Germline V lookup: CDR1 MGHRA, CDR2 YSYEKL. This CDR3 comprises 12 residues. The CDR3 DNA is TGTGCCAGCAGCCAAGCGGGAGATACGCAGTATTTT. Encoded protein: CASSQAGDTQYF.

The sample holds many counts of this clonotype. This sequence joins TRBV7-9 and TRBJ1-2, with 8 bases aligning to TRBD1. This CDR3 is built from 15 residues. CDR1 and CDR2 from the germline V gene are SEHNR and FQNEAQ (reference sequence). With 7 bases clipped from V and 5 bases from J, the junction kept 12 bases outside the gene matches. DNA for the CDR3: TGTGCCAGCAATCCCGACAGGGGACCACGATATGGCTACACCTTC. Translating gives CASNPDRGPRYGYTF.

The table lists this clonotype with many counts. The V gene is TRBV28, the J gene TRBJ1-2; D is possibly TRBD1 (6 bases). Trimming took off 3 bases at V and 7 bases at J, with 27 bases between the two ends. This CDR3 is built from 18 residues. Germline V gene data show CDR1 as MDHEN and CDR2 as SYDVKM. CDR3 nucleotides: TGTGCCAGCAGTTTTGACCAGACGAACCAAAGGGGGTTTCGTGGCTACACCTTC. Its translation is CASSFDQTNQRGFRGYTF.

CDR3 bases: TGTGCCAGCAGCGTACGAAATGACTATGGCTACACCTTC. It is translated as CASSVRNDYGYTF. This chain links TRBV9 with TRBJ1-2; D is unresolved. V was pared by 1 base and J by 3 bases, with 7 bases between. The CDR3 has 13 amino acids. Germline CDR1 SGDLS, CDR2 YYNGEE.

This clonotype was picked up many times. V is TRBV14 and J is TRBJ2-5; TRBD2 aligns across 10 bases. CDR1 is SGHDN and CDR2 is FVKESK in the germline V gene. V trimming: 3 bases; J trimming: 3 bases; junction bases outside the gene matches: 7. The CDR3 length is 16 residues. Here the CDR3 DNA reads TGTGCCAGCAGCCAGGGGATAGGACTAGCGGAAGAGACCCAGTACTTC. Translation gives CASSQGIGLAEETQYF.

This chain connects TRBV19 to TRBJ2-6; 7 positions agree with TRBD2. Trimming at V came to 9 bases and at J to 3 bases, leaving 11 bases not matched to a gene. Germline V CDR1 and CDR2: LNHDA, SQIVND (reference sequence). The CDR3 has 16 amino acids. The CDR3 loop reads CASVPGGKSGANVLTF. In DNA, the CDR3 is TGTGCCAGCGTGCCGGGGGGAAAGAGTGGGGCCAACGTCCTGACTTTC.

This clonotype has just a few counts. The gene calls are TRBV27 and TRBJ1-2; D is possibly TRBD1 (6 bases). The CDR3 covers 12 residues. The V end lost 7 bases, the J end lost 8 bases, and 14 bases lay between the germline ends. Germline CDR1 is MNHEY and CDR2 is SMNVEV (reference sequence). The CDR3 coding sequence is TGTGCCAGCACCGGCAGGGGAGGCGGCTACACCTTC. It is translated as CASTGRGGGYTF.

A few counts support this clonotype. V usage is TRBV6-1 and J usage is TRBJ2-3; 9 nucleotides agree with TRBD1. The length of the CDR3 is 16 residues. Germline loops: CDR1 MNHNS, CDR2 SASEGT. V trimming: 6 bases; J trimming: 4 bases; junction bases outside the gene matches: 11. The CDR3 nucleotides read TGTGCCAGCAGAGCCGGGACAGGGAATTTACCAGATACGCAGTATTTT. Protein product: CASRAGTGNLPDTQYF.

This clonotype was seen a single time. V and J are TRBV9 and TRBJ2-7; D possibly corresponds to TRBD2 (5 bases). Germline values: CDR1 SGDLS, CDR2 YYNGEE. The CDR3 is 13 residues long. V lost 3 bases and J 7 bases, leaving 14 bases between the germline ends. CDR3 residues: CASSAGNPGEQYF. The CDR3 DNA reads TGTGCCAGCAGCGCCGGGAACCCGGGTGAGCAGTACTTC.

This clonotype showed up many times. The gene calls are TRBV18 and TRBJ2-3; D is ambiguous. CDR1 and CDR2 (germline): KGHSH, LQKENI. The CDR3 sequence is 14 residues long. Trimming left V 2 bases short and J 3 bases short, with 9 bases between. CDR3 sequence reads: CASSPLDETDTQYF. The CDR3 nucleotides are TGTGCCAGCTCACCATTGGATGAGACAGATACGCAGTATTTT.